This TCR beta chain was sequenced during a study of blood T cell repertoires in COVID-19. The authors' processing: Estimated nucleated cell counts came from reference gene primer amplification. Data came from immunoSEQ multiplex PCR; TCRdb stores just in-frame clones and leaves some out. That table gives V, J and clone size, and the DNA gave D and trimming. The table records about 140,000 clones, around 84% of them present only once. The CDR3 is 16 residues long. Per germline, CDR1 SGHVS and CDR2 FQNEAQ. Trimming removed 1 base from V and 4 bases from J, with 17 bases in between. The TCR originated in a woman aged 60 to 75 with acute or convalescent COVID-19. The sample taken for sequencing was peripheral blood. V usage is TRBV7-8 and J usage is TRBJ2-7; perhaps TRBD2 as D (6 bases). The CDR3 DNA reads TGTGCCAGCAGCTTAGGGGAGGCGGGGTGGGGTTACGAGCAGTACTTC. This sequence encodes CASSLGEAGWGYEQYF. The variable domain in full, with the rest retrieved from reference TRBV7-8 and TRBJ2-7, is GAGVSQSPRYKVAKRGQDVALRCDPISGHVSLFWYQQALGQGPEFLTYFQNEAQLDKSGLPSDRFFAERPEGSVSTLKIQRTQQEDSAVYLCASSLGEAGWGYEQYFGPGTRLTVT.